The 9 T cell receptor beta chains reported below all come from one sample, sequenced in a study of shared clonotypes between healthy human individuals. The repertoire was sequenced with immunoSEQ multiplex PCR; TCRdb's copy has only in-frame clones and lacks some. The sample consists of a few hundred thousand clones, about 80% of them appearing once. The sample taken for sequencing was PBMCs. These receptors were taken from a woman aged 40 to 55 in good health. Some clones in this sample may be carry-over from other donors' samples.

This chain joins TRBV7-6 and TRBJ2-2; tentatively, D is TRBD2 (7 bases). The V gene's germline CDR1 is SGHVS and CDR2 FNYEAQ. V was clipped by 4 bases and J by 5 bases, with 14 bases between them. This CDR3 has 15 residues. CDR3 nucleotide sequence: TGTGCCAGCAGCTCACAGGGAGGGGTTACCGGGGAGCTGTTTTTT. This sequence encodes CASSSQGGVTGELFF.

This chain uses TRBV28 with TRBJ1-2; no clear D gene. Deletions cut 10 bases from V and 2 bases from J, with 11 bases between. This CDR3 has 12 amino acids. Germline CDR1 and CDR2: MDHEN and SYDVKM. This chain's CDR3 is CATRHTNYGYTF. In DNA, the CDR3 is TGTGCCACCAGACATACCAACTATGGCTACACCTTC.

J is TRBJ2-7 and V is TRBV10-1; tentatively, D is TRBD2 (6 bases). The CDR3 runs to 14 residues. Germline loops: CDR1 WNHNN, CDR2 SYGVQD (reference sequence). Trimming shortened V by 5 bases and J by 5 bases, and 16 bases separated the two germline ends. The CDR3 DNA reads TGCGCCAGCAGTACCCCTGGCGGGAACAACGAGCAGTACTTC. It translates to CASSTPGGNNEQYF.

V is TRBV27 and J is TRBJ2-7, with 8 bases that match TRBD2. The germline CDR1 and CDR2 sequences are MNHEY and SMNVEV (reference sequence). Trimming at V came to 4 bases and at J to 6 bases, leaving 8 bases not matched to a gene. The CDR3 runs to 14 residues. The CDR3 sequence is CASSSTWTSFEQYF. In nucleotides, the CDR3 is TGTGCCAGCAGTTCAACTTGGACTAGCTTCGAGCAGTACTTC.

This clone occurred once. The CDR3 is CASSRTTGITGELFF. The DNA of the CDR3 is TGTGCCAGCAGCAGGACCACGGGGATCACCGGGGAGCTGTTTTTT. J is TRBJ2-2 and V is TRBV28, with a tentative D call TRBD2 (5 bases). The CDR3 runs 15 residues. The V gene's germline CDR1 is MDHEN and CDR2 SYDVKM. Between the trimmed V and J ends, which lost 6 bases and 4 bases, there was a span of 15 bases.

This sequence joins TRBV7-3 and TRBJ2-2; 7 bases are shared with TRBD2. Germline assignment: CDR1 SGHTA and CDR2 FQGTGA. Losses at the gene ends were 4 bases for V and 0 bases for J; bases not matched to a gene: 2. The CDR3 has 15 amino acids. This CDR3 reads CASSSGLANTGELFF. CDR3 nucleotide sequence: TGTGCCAGCAGCTCTGGACTAGCGAACACCGGGGAGCTGTTTTTT.

The chain has TRBV19 and TRBJ2-5; maybe TRBD2 (6 bases). The V gene's germline CDR1 is LNHDA and CDR2 SQIVND (reference sequence). Trimming cost V 5 bases and J 4 bases, with 20 bases left between them. This CDR3 comprises 16 residues. CDR3 coding DNA: TGTGCCAGTAGTCTACCAGCGGGTGAAGCCGGAGAGACCCAGTACTTC. Translating gives CASSLPAGEAGETQYF.

The V gene is TRBV4-2, the J gene TRBJ2-3; possibly TRBD1 or TRBD2 for D (5 bases each). This CDR3 is built from 15 residues. With 5 bases removed from V and 5 bases from J, the gap between germline ends came to 17 bases. The germline V gene encodes CDR1 LGHNA and CDR2 YNFKEQ. The CDR3 spells CASSSGTPSEDTQYF. The CDR3 nucleotides are TGTGCCAGCAGCTCAGGGACCCCCTCCGAAGATACGCAGTATTTT.

The chain couples TRBV6-1 to TRBJ2-7, with 10 nucleotides matching TRBD1. J gave up 4 bases and V 4 bases, and 4 bases lay outside the gene matches. Per the germline V gene, CDR1 is MNHNS and CDR2 is SASEGT. The CDR3 consists of 14 residues. The DNA of the CDR3 is TGTGCCAGCAGTGGTGGACAGGGGGGTTACGAGCAGTACTTC. Translating it yields CASSGGQGGYEQYF.